Following are 3 T cell receptor beta chains from one sample sequenced in a study of B cell selection in AIRE deficiency. Conventional CD4 T cells were sorted as CD4+CD127+ cells. Assay used: immunoSEQ multiplex PCR; TCRdb lists only in-frame clones, some missing. The data hold 20,000 to 25,000 clones, with approximately 97% observed a single time. Material for sequencing was conventional CD4+ T cells sorted from PBMCs. All receptors come from a human donor with AIRE deficiency.

The rearrangement joins TRBV6-6 to TRBJ1-5; no clear D gene. In germline, CDR1 is MNHNY, CDR2 SVGAGI (reference sequence). Trimming left V 4 bases short and J 7 bases short, with 20 bases between. CDR3 size: 16 residues. The CDR3, as DNA: TGTGCCAGCAGTTTTACCGGTTCTCGACATGGGCAGCCCCAGCATTTT. This codes for CASSFTGSRHGQPQHF.

The CDR3 loop is CASSPKTSGSNHNEQFF. In DNA form, the CDR3 reads TGTGCCAGCTCACCCAAGACTAGCGGGAGTAACCACAATGAGCAGTTCTTC. The rearrangement uses TRBV18 and TRBJ2-1, with 12 bases fitting TRBD2. This CDR3 region has 17 residues. Germline V gene data show CDR1 as KGHSH and CDR2 as LQKENI. V was pared by 3 bases and J by 5 bases, with 8 bases of the junction left unmatched.

The rearrangement joins TRBV5-6 to TRBJ1-2; D perhaps matches TRBD1 (5 bases). Germline values: CDR1 SGHDT, CDR2 YYEEEE. The V end lost 2 bases, the J end lost 5 bases, and 10 bases lay between the germline ends. The CDR3 extends over 13 amino acids. The CDR3 DNA sequence: TGTGCCAGCAGCTTAGGGACCGCGTATGGCTACACCTTC. This codes for CASSLGTAYGYTF.